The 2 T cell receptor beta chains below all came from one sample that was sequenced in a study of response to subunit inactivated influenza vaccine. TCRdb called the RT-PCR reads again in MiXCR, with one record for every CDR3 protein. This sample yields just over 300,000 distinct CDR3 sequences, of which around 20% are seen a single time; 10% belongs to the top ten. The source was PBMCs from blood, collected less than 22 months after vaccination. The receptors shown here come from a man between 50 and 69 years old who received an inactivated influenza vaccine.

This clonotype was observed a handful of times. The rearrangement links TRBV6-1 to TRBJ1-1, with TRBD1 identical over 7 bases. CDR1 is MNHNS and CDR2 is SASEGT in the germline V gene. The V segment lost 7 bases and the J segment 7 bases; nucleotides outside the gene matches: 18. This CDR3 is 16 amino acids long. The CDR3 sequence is CASNPRTGGGEGEAFF. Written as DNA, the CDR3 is TGTGCCAGCAACCCACGGACAGGAGGAGGGGAGGGTGAAGCTTTCTTT.

The CDR3 nucleotides are TGCAGTGCAAACCGGGACAGGGGCCACGAGCAGTACTTC. Its protein product is CSANRDRGHEQYF. The V call is TRBV20-1, the J call TRBJ2-7; 10 bases are a match to TRBD1. Trimming cost V 6 bases and J 5 bases; bases outside gene matches: 7. CDR1 is DFQATT and CDR2 is SNEGSKA in the germline V gene (reference sequence). The CDR3 runs to 13 residues.